A selection of T cell receptor beta chains follows, all from one sample in a study of cytomegalovirus exposure and HLA in healthy donors. This table comes from immunoSEQ multiplex PCR, and its TCRdb copy is limited to in-frame clones, with some not included. The sample contains roughly 43,000 clones, around 77% of which appear only once. Specimen: PBMCs. The source is a man aged 25-45 years in good health and CMV-seronegative. Both conserved end residues are part of each CDR3. The D gene is left open where the match is weak. Expanded clones get a size class; other rows say once, few or many, or leave the size out.

cdr3_nt cdr3_aa clone_size j_call v_call d_call
TGTGCCAGCAGCTTAGACGGCTATGGCTACACCTTC CASSLDGYGYTF NA TRBJ1-2 TRBV7-8 NA
TGTGCCTGGAGTGTCAACAAAAACATTCAGTACTTC CAWSVNKNIQYF NA TRBJ2-4 TRBV30 NA
TGTGCCAGCAGCGCAGGAACCCGAGAAACTGAAGCTTTCTTT CASSAGTRETEAFF NA TRBJ1-1 TRBV11-2 NA
TGTGCCACCAGCATTCGGGGGGATCGGGACATTCAGTACTTC CATSIRGDRDIQYF NA TRBJ2-4 TRBV15 TRBD2
TGTGCCAGCAGATGGACGGCGGGTCCTCCACCCCTCCACTTT CASRWTAGPPPLHF NA TRBJ1-6 TRBV7-2 NA
TGCGCCAGCAGCTTGGTTGGGGGGGGGTACGAGCAGTACTTC CASSLVGGGYEQYF NA TRBJ2-7 TRBV5-1 TRBD2
TGTGCCAGCAGTGAAGGCGGGACAGGGGGAAACGAGCAGTACTTC CASSEGGTGGNEQYF NA TRBJ2-7 TRBV6-1 TRBD1
TGCGCCAGCAGCTTACCGCTAGCGGGAGGTGTCGATGAGCAGTTCTTC CASSLPLAGGVDEQFF NA TRBJ2-1 TRBV5-1 TRBD2
TGCGCCAGCAGCTTGGTAGGGGAAACCTACAATGAGCAGTTCTTC CASSLVGETYNEQFF NA TRBJ2-1 TRBV5-1 NA
TGCGCCAGCAGCTTTAGCGGGTTAACCGGGGAGCTGTTTTTT CASSFSGLTGELFF NA TRBJ2-2 TRBV5-1 TRBD2
TGTGCCAGCAGTTACCTGGGACAGTCAGAGACCCAGTACTTC CASSYLGQSETQYF NA TRBJ2-5 TRBV6-5 TRBD1
TGTGCCAGCAGCTTGGAAATCGGGGGGGTCGGGGCTTTCTTT CASSLEIGGVGAFF NA TRBJ1-1 TRBV7-8 NA
TGTGCCTGGAACCACCGGGACAGGGGCTCCTACGAGCAGTACTTC CAWNHRDRGSYEQYF NA TRBJ2-7 TRBV30 TRBD1
TGTGCCAGCAGTGACCCAAGCGGGGGAAGCACAGATACGCAGTATTTT CASSDPSGGSTDTQYF NA TRBJ2-3 TRBV25-1 TRBD2
TGCGCCAGCAGCCAAATCCCCGCGAGAAAGTACGAGCAGTACTTC CASSQIPARKYEQYF NA TRBJ2-7 TRBV4-3 NA
TGTGCCAGCAGCTTAGGTCTATTCTCTAGCGGCTCCCAAGAGACCCAGTACTTC CASSLGLFSSGSQETQYF NA TRBJ2-5 TRBV7-2 TRBD2
TGTGCCAGCAGCGCCAGAACAGATACGCAGTATTTT CASSARTDTQYF NA TRBJ2-3 TRBV7-2 NA
TGTGCCAGCAGCCAGGCAGAGACCCAGTACTTC CASSQAETQYF NA TRBJ2-5 TRBV4-2 NA
TGTGCCAGCAGCTTAGTTCTCCTAGATAGCACAGATACGCAGTATTTT CASSLVLLDSTDTQYF NA TRBJ2-3 TRBV7-9 NA
TGTGCCAGCAGTTTATTAGCGGGAAATAATGAGCAGTTCTTC CASSLLAGNNEQFF NA TRBJ2-1 TRBV28 TRBD2
TGTGCCAGCAGCCAGTTTTCCGGGACACAGAAAGGGACCCAGTACTTC CASSQFSGTQKGTQYF NA TRBJ2-5 TRBV5-4 NA
TGTGCCAGCAGCCCAGGGCGGGGTGACACAGATACGCAGTATTTT CASSPGRGDTDTQYF NA TRBJ2-3 TRBV4-2 NA
TGTGCCAGCAGCAGAACAGGAGACTCCTACAATGAGCAGTTCTTC CASSRTGDSYNEQFF NA TRBJ2-1 TRBV7-2 NA
TGTGCCAGCAGCTTTGGGGACAGGGGACTAGCGGGAAGAAATGAGCAGTTCTTC CASSFGDRGLAGRNEQFF NA TRBJ2-1 TRBV7-8 TRBD2
TGTGCCAGCAGCCTACGGACTGAAACGTATGAGCAGTTCTTC CASSLRTETYEQFF NA TRBJ2-1 TRBV7-2 NA
TGTGCCAGCAGCCAAGCTCCAGGGAACACTGAAGCTTTCTTT CASSQAPGNTEAFF NA TRBJ1-1 TRBV14 NA
TGTGCCAGCAGTGGGGGGACAGATACGCAGTATTTT CASSGGTDTQYF NA TRBJ2-3 TRBV28 NA
TGTGCCAGTAGTATAGCCGGGGGAAGCTTTTGGAACTATGGCTACACCTTC CASSIAGGSFWNYGYTF NA TRBJ1-2 TRBV19 NA
TGCGCCAGCAGCTTGGGGCTAGGTCCTGACAGACAGGGAGATCAGTACTTC CASSLGLGPDRQGDQYF once TRBJ2-7 TRBV5-1 TRBD1
TGCGCCAGCAGCTGGGGAGCGGGAGGGACCTACGAGCAGTACTTC CASSWGAGGTYEQYF once TRBJ2-7 TRBV5-1 TRBD2
TGTGCCAGTAGAGACAGGGGTGCTAATGAAAAACTGTTTTTT CASRDRGANEKLFF NA TRBJ1-4 TRBV19 TRBD1
TGTGCCAGCAGCCAAGTAGTCCTAGCGGGAGACCACGAGCAGTACTTC CASSQVVLAGDHEQYF NA TRBJ2-7 TRBV4-2 TRBD2
TGTGCCAGCAGCTTCTTCCCACAGGGAATCATGAACACTGAAGCTTTCTTT CASSFFPQGIMNTEAFF NA TRBJ1-1 TRBV7-2 NA
TGTGCCAGCAGCAAGACAGGGCGGGCAGCTGATACGCAGTATTTT CASSKTGRAADTQYF NA TRBJ2-3 TRBV5-4 TRBD1
TGTGCCAGCAGCCTTGGACTAGCGGGGCACTACGAGCAGTACTTC CASSLGLAGHYEQYF NA TRBJ2-7 TRBV5-5 TRBD2
TGTGCCAGCAGTTTCCCAGGTGGAGGCTACACCTTC CASSFPGGGYTF NA TRBJ1-2 TRBV27 NA
TGTGCCAGCAGCAATCGGGACAGGGTGCACCAAGAGACCCAGTACTTC CASSNRDRVHQETQYF few TRBJ2-5 TRBV21-1 NA
TGCGCCAGCGCCTGGCGGCGGGGTACCGGGGAGCTGTTTTTT CASAWRRGTGELFF NA TRBJ2-2 TRBV4-3 NA
TGTGCCAGCAGCTTCATGTCCCCAAAAGAGACCCAGTACTTC CASSFMSPKETQYF NA TRBJ2-5 TRBV7-8 NA
TGTGCCAGCAGCTCCCCCACTAGCGGGGCGTCTAGGCAAGAGACCCAGTACTTC CASSSPTSGASRQETQYF few TRBJ2-5 TRBV7-2 TRBD2
TGTGCCACCCCATCCCTCCACTTT CATPSLHF few TRBJ1-6 TRBV5-6 NA
TGTGCCAGCAGTGACCTTTACGACTCGCCGAGCTCCTACGAGCAGTACTTC CASSDLYDSPSSYEQYF NA TRBJ2-7 TRBV6-4 NA
TGTGCCAGCAGCGGACGGACAGGGCTCCGTCAGCCCCAGCATTTT CASSGRTGLRQPQHF NA TRBJ1-5 TRBV11-3 TRBD1
TGTGCCAGCAGCTTTAAGCGAGGAACTAATGAAAAACTGTTTTTT CASSFKRGTNEKLFF NA TRBJ1-4 TRBV7-9 NA
TGTGCCAGCTCACCGGACACGGTCTCCTACGAGCAGTACTTC CASSPDTVSYEQYF NA TRBJ2-7 TRBV18 NA
TGTGCCAGCAGCCGTCACGACAGGGTCTATGGCTACACCTTC CASSRHDRVYGYTF NA TRBJ1-2 TRBV21-1 NA
TGCGCCAGCAGACTTGGTGTTTATAGCAATCAGCCCCAGCATTTT CASRLGVYSNQPQHF few TRBJ1-5 TRBV5-1 NA
TGCGCCAGCAGCCAAGATGGGGCGCTAGGGGCCCAGTACTTC CASSQDGALGAQYF NA TRBJ2-5 TRBV4-3 NA
TGTGCCAGCAGCCAGAGGCTAGCGGGAGGGTACAATGAGCAGTTCTTC CASSQRLAGGYNEQFF NA TRBJ2-1 TRBV7-2 TRBD2
TGCGCCAGCAGCCCGACTAGCGGGGTAGCAGGTGAGCAGTTCTTC CASSPTSGVAGEQFF large TRBJ2-1 TRBV4-3 TRBD2
TGCGCCAGCAGCCAAGCGACTAGCGGGAGGTCCTACGAGCAGTACTTC CASSQATSGRSYEQYF NA TRBJ2-7 TRBV4-3 TRBD2
TGCGCCAGCAGCTTGGAGTTTAGGGGCGGGAAAGATACGCAGTATTTT CASSLEFRGGKDTQYF NA TRBJ2-3 TRBV5-1 NA